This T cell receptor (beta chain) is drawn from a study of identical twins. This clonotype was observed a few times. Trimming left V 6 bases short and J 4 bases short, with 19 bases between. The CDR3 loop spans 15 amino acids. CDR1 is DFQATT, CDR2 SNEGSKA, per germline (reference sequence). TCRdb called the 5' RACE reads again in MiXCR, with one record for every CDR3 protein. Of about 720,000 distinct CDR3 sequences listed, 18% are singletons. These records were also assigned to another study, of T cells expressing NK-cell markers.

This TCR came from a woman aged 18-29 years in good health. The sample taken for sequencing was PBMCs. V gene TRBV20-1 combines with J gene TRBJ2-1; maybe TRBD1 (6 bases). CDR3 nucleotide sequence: TGCAGTGCCAGGGGAGTTGAGGGGACATACAATGAGCAGTTCTTC. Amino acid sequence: CSARGVEGTYNEQFF.